The present TCR beta chain was sequenced within a study of CD8+ T cells in alopecia areata. Study context: Treated patients took oral tofacitinib at 5 to 10 mg twice daily. Patients took tofacitinib for 6 to 18 months, followed by 6 drug-free months.

Extracted RNA was reverse transcribed into cDNA, the sequencing template. Here immunoSEQ multiplex PCR was the method, and the copy in TCRdb shows in-frame clones only, minus some. The sample contains 140,000 or so clones, about half of which appear only once. To note about this clone: Its antigen is currently unknown.

CDR1 is SQVTM, CDR2 ANQGSEA, per germline. Trimming stripped 5 bases from V and 7 bases from J, with 17 bases between. The CDR3 loop spans 13 amino acids. Study observations and caveats: Clonality exceeded that of normal scalp in lesional scalp, most notably in alopecia totalis/universalis. In scalp samples, resident alphabeta T cells of normal skin are also sequenced.

The sample consisted of CD4+ T cells sorted from blood, taken at week 0. The chain couples TRBV29-1 to TRBJ1-2; a weak D match, TRBD1 (6 bases). This TCR was recovered from a human donor with alopecia areata. The CDR3, as DNA: TGCAGCGTTATGTGGCAGGGGTTTTCTGGCTACACCTTC. Protein sequence: CSVMWQGFSGYTF.